The rows below give T cell receptor beta chains drawn from one sample of a study of T cell clones after liver transplantation. Libraries were prepared by immunoSEQ multiplex PCR; TCRdb keeps only in-frame clonotypes and omits some of them. The sample holds 65,000 to 80,000 clones, roughly 80% seen once. This specimen was CD4+ T cells from blood, taken before liver transplant. The receptors stem from a human donor who received a liver transplant. Both conserved end residues are part of each CDR3. A D gene is named only where the DNA matches it firmly. Clone size is shown for a subset of rows, as once, few, many or a class of expanded clone.

TRBJ2-7 . TRBV28 . TGTGCCAGCAGTCCCGGGAACAGTCCCTACGAGCAGTACTTC CASSPGNSPYEQYF
TRBJ2-5 . TRBV18 . TGTGCCAGCTCACCACGGCGGTCCCATCAAGAGACCCAGTACTTC CASSPRRSHQETQYF
TRBJ1-4 TRBD1 TRBV5-8 . TGTGCCAGCAGCCGCGGGACAGGCACCCCTAATGAAAAACTGTTTTTT CASSRGTGTPNEKLFF
TRBJ1-2 . TRBV28 . TGTGCCAGCACCTCTTCGGGGGAGAGAGAAAGCTACACCTTC CASTSSGERESYTF
TRBJ2-1 TRBD1 TRBV6-5 . TGTGCCAGCAGCCGGGGACAGTACAATGAGCAGTTCTTC CASSRGQYNEQFF
TRBJ1-2 . TRBV6-1 . TGTGCCAGCAGTGAAGACAGTTTACTTGATGGCTACACCTTC CASSEDSLLDGYTF
TRBJ2-3 . TRBV5-1 . TGCGCCAGCAGCTTGAATGTGGGAGATACGCAGTATTTT CASSLNVGDTQYF
TRBJ2-1 . TRBV7-9 . TGTGCCAGCAGCTTAGCGGTAGGCCCCTACAATGAGCAGTTCTTC CASSLAVGPYNEQFF
TRBJ1-4 . TRBV5-1 . TGCGCCAGCAGCTATGGACAGTCTAATGAAAAACTGTTTTTT CASSYGQSNEKLFF
TRBJ1-2 TRBD1 TRBV7-2 . TGTGCCAGCAGCTTAGGACAGGGCCCCGTCTATGGCTACACCTTC CASSLGQGPVYGYTF
TRBJ2-1 TRBD2 TRBV9 . TGTGCCAGCAGCGCGGGACTAGCGGACCACAATGAGCAGTTCTTC CASSAGLADHNEQFF
TRBJ1-2 . TRBV28 . TGTGCCAGCAGTTTAAAGGGCAGAGTATATGGCTACACCTTC CASSLKGRVYGYTF
TRBJ1-2 . TRBV6-5 . TGTGCCAGCAGTTTCACCTCCCAAGCGCGGCATGGCTACACCTTC CASSFTSQARHGYTF
TRBJ1-5 . TRBV2 . TGTGCCAGCAGGGGACGGAGAGATAGCAATCAGCCCCAGCATTTT CASRGRRDSNQPQHF
TRBJ2-1 TRBD2 TRBV4-2 . TGTGCCAGCAGCCAAGATGGAAGCGGGAGGGCCGTCGAGCAGTTCTTC CASSQDGSGRAVEQFF
TRBJ2-1 . TRBV7-2 . TGTGCCAGCAGCCCAGTTCCCCGTTACAATGAGCAGTTCTTC CASSPVPRYNEQFF
TRBJ2-5 . TRBV9 . TGTGCCAGCAGCCCAGGGGAGACCCAGTACTTC CASSPGETQYF
TRBJ2-5 . TRBV9 . TGTGCCAGCAGCGTAGGACCGATCCAAGAGACCCAGTACTTC CASSVGPIQETQYF
TRBJ1-1 . TRBV10-3 . TGTGCCATCAAGTCCGGCCCGGCGGCTTTCTTT CAIKSGPAAFF
TRBJ1-1 . TRBV5-1 . TGCGCCAGCAGCCATGGGGCAGTAAAGAACACTGAAGCTTTCTTT CASSHGAVKNTEAFF
TRBJ2-5 . TRBV7-2 . TGTGCCAGCAGCTTAGGGGTTTATTTAGAGACCCAGTACTTC CASSLGVYLETQYF
TRBJ2-2 TRBD1 TRBV19 . TGTGCCAGTAGTATGAGGGGAACAGGGGGCTACACCGGGGAGCTGTTTTTT CASSMRGTGGYTGELFF
TRBJ2-1 . TRBV6-6 few TGTGCCAGCAGTTACTCGAACCCGGTCTACAATGAGCAGTTCTTC CASSYSNPVYNEQFF
TRBJ2-7 TRBD2 TRBV19 . TGTGCCAGTAGTGGGGCTCTACTAGCGGTAGGGTCGCGGGAGCAGTACTTC CASSGALLAVGSREQYF
TRBJ1-1 . TRBV6-6 . TGTGCCAGCAGCTTCCCGGGCACTGAAGCTTTCTTT CASSFPGTEAFF
TRBJ2-7 . TRBV6-5 . TGTGCCAGCAGGCCCCTCGGGACGGCCATCTACGAGCAGTACTTC CASRPLGTAIYEQYF
TRBJ2-5 TRBD2 TRBV7-8 few TGTGCCAGCAGCTCGCCGGGACTAGCGGGAGGGCAGGAGACCCAGTACTTC CASSSPGLAGGQETQYF
TRBJ1-2 TRBD1 TRBV11-2 . TGTGCCAGCAGCTTAGGGGTCAACAGGGGGCTCGGCTACACCTTC CASSLGVNRGLGYTF
TRBJ2-7 TRBD2 TRBV28 . TGTGCCAGCAGCTTTAGGCCAGCGGGGTATGACTACGAGCAGTACTTC CASSFRPAGYDYEQYF
TRBJ2-7 TRBD2 TRBV7-2 . TGTGCCAGCAGCAGACTAGCGGTGATGTCCTCCTCCTACGAGCAGTACTTC CASSRLAVMSSSYEQYF
TRBJ2-3 . TRBV5-1 . TGCGCCAGCAGCCGCGAGGTAGCGGCCGATACGCAGTATTTT CASSREVAADTQYF
TRBJ1-2 TRBD1 TRBV6-6 . TGTGCCAGCAGTTCTACAGGGGGCCTGAGCTATGGCTACACCTTC CASSSTGGLSYGYTF
TRBJ1-1 TRBD1 TRBV19 . TGTGCCAGTAACCCCAGGGGGAGGGCTACTGAAGCTTTCTTT CASNPRGRATEAFF
TRBJ2-7 TRBD1 TRBV5-1 . TGCGCCAGCAGCCCAGGGACAGCTACTTCCTACGAGCAGTACTTC CASSPGTATSYEQYF
TRBJ2-6 TRBD1 TRBV5-1 . TGCGCCAGCAGCTTCTGGACAGGGGGCGCCTCTGGGGCCAACGTCCTGACTTTC CASSFWTGGASGANVLTF
TRBJ2-1 . TRBV13 once TGTGCCAGCAGCTTAGGGCCCGAGGAGGGCAATGAGCAGTTCTTC CASSLGPEEGNEQFF
TRBJ2-1 TRBD1 TRBV5-4 . TGTGCCAGCAGCTCCCCGGGACAGGGAAACAATGAGCAGTTCTTC CASSSPGQGNNEQFF
TRBJ2-3 . TRBV6-5 . TGTGCCACATTAGGAGCTAGCACAGATACGCAGTATTTT CATLGASTDTQYF
TRBJ2-4 TRBD2 TRBV28 . TGTGCCAGCAGTTTCTCTAGCGGAAAAAACATTCAGTACTTC CASSFSSGKNIQYF
TRBJ1-4 TRBD1 TRBV30 many TGTGCCTGGCAGACAGGGCCTAATGAAAAACTGTTTTTT CAWQTGPNEKLFF
TRBJ1-2 . TRBV11-1 . TGTGCCAGCAGCTTAGAGAGGGGGAACTATGGCTACACCTTC CASSLERGNYGYTF
TRBJ2-7 . TRBV2 . TGTGCCAGCAGTTCAGTATGGGACCGAAACTACGAGCAGTACTTC CASSSVWDRNYEQYF
TRBJ2-3 . TRBV15 . TGTGCCACCAGCGCCCGAAGGACAGGGACTAGTCCAGATACGCAGTATTTT CATSARRTGTSPDTQYF
TRBJ1-2 . TRBV6-1 . TGTGCCAGCAGCCCGACCCAGGTGGGGGGCTACACCTTC CASSPTQVGGYTF
TRBJ2-7 . TRBV6-1 . TGTGCCAGCATCCCTGGGGACGCCGGGGGTGACGAGCAGTACTTC CASIPGDAGGDEQYF
TRBJ2-1 TRBD2 TRBV19 . TGTGCCAGTAGTATCCCTAGCGGGTCCTACAATGAGCAGTTCTTC CASSIPSGSYNEQFF
TRBJ2-5 . TRBV6-1 . TGTGCCAGCAGTCCAGGGCACGAGACCCAGTACTTC CASSPGHETQYF
TRBJ1-1 TRBD1 TRBV9 . TGTGCCAGCAGCGCTAGACAGGGGTGGAGTGAAGCTTTCTTT CASSARQGWSEAFF
TRBJ1-1 . TRBV10-1 . TGCGCCAGCAGTGAGTCGCCTTCCAGGGTAAGAACTGAAGCTTTCTTT CASSESPSRVRTEAFF
TRBJ2-1 TRBD2 TRBV28 . TGTGCCAGCAACCTAGCGGGCTGGGAGCAGTTCTTC CASNLAGWEQFF
TRBJ1-1 . TRBV19 . TGTGCCAGTAGTACAAAGACGACAGTGAGAACTGAAGCTTTCTTT CASSTKTTVRTEAFF
TRBJ2-7 TRBD1 TRBV6-1 . TGTGCCAGCCGCCGGGGGGGACAGGGGTCGTACGAGCAGTACTTC CASRRGGQGSYEQYF
TRBJ2-7 . TRBV11-2 . TGTGCCAGCAGCCGCGCAGGGGTGCGGGAGCAGTACTTC CASSRAGVREQYF
TRBJ1-4 TRBD1 TRBV6-6 once TGTGCCAGCAGTACGGCAGGGGGAAGTTATGAAAAACTGTTTTTT CASSTAGGSYEKLFF
TRBJ2-3 . TRBV6-6 . TGTGCCAGCAGCCTTCAGGGGTTCGCAGATACGCAGTATTTT CASSLQGFADTQYF
TRBJ1-2 . TRBV28 . TGTGCCAGCAGTTTTCCAACCCGCCCCTACAGGGATGGCTACACCTTC CASSFPTRPYRDGYTF
TRBJ1-2 TRBD1 TRBV30 . TGTGCCTGGAGTATCTGGGACAGCAACTATGGCTACACCTTC CAWSIWDSNYGYTF